Reported below is one TCR beta chain. Its antigen is still unknown. TCRdb independently ran MiXCR on the 5' RACE reads; one entry per CDR3 protein. The table lists just over 95,000 distinct CDR3 sequences, about 11% of them singletons. The entry originates in a study of early T cells in non-severe SARS-CoV-2 infection. Study overall: Sequencing of unsorted whole blood was done on bulk RNA, leaving chains unpaired. Whole-study results and caveats: Clonotype matching in VDJdb favored anti-spike CD8 responses and did not capture private and CD4 specificities.

The CDR3 runs to 15 residues. Germline loops: CDR1 MDHEN, CDR2 SYDVKM. V gave up 3 bases and J gave up 4 bases; unmatched junction bases: 7. The sample taken for sequencing was whole blood. The chain joins TRBV28 to TRBJ1-2; TRBD1 aligns across 8 bases. The receptor was isolated from an adult who was a healthcare worker with PCR-confirmed SARS-CoV-2 infection or an uninfected control (not recorded which). CDR3 coding DNA: TGTGCCAGCAGTTTGGCAGGGGGCACAACCTATGGCTACACCTTC. This translates into CASSLAGGTTYGYTF.